This T cell receptor (beta chain) was obtained from a study of early T cells in non-severe SARS-CoV-2 infection. Study-level background: Unsorted whole-blood RNA was sequenced in bulk, leaving chains unpaired. Study-level findings and limits: Anti-spike CD8 responses were favored in VDJdb matching, and private and CD4 specificities were missed.

This clonotype was counted ten times or more. The antigen is not known. Each cDNA molecule carried a unique molecular identifier. A single record per CDR3 protein comes from TCRdb applying MiXCR to the 5' RACE reads. The table shows about 52,000 distinct CDR3 sequences, with 8% to 13% occurring only once. The CDR3 is 19 amino acids. Looked up from germline, CDR1 is KGHSH and CDR2 is LQKENI. J was trimmed by 0 bases and V by 2 bases; bases with no gene match: 13. The sequenced material came from whole blood. This sequence was found in an adult who was a healthcare worker with PCR-confirmed SARS-CoV-2 infection or an uninfected control (not recorded which). The rearrangement joins TRBV18 to TRBJ2-1, with TRBD1 matching 7 bases. In nucleotides, the CDR3 is TGTGCCAGCTCACCAACAACGGGACAGACTTATTCCTCCTACAATGAGCAGTTCTTC. Translated: CASSPTTGQTYSSYNEQFF.